These 5 T cell receptor beta chains came from one sample sequenced in a study of cytomegalovirus exposure and HLA in healthy donors. It was with 60 Vbeta and 13 Jbeta primers that the PCR ran. Produced via immunoSEQ multiplex PCR; TCRdb's table is partial and in-frame only. The sample contains 160,000 or so clones, approximately 80% of which appear only once. The sequenced material came from PBMCs. These TCRs come from a man aged 55 to 70 in good health and CMV-seronegative.

This clone was counted only a few times. The CDR3 bases are TGTGCCAGCAGGCCCCTGACAGGTTATACCTACGAGCAGTACTTC. This sequence encodes CASRPLTGYTYEQYF. The chain carries TRBV6-1 and TRBJ2-7; D perhaps matches TRBD1 (6 bases). Germline-derived CDR1 and CDR2 are MNHNS and SASEGT. This CDR3 has 15 residues. V lost 6 bases and J lost 2, with 17 bases in between.

DNA of the CDR3: TGTGCCAGCAGCCCCGGGACTAGCGGAGTCCAAGAGACCCAGTACTTC. Translation: CASSPGTSGVQETQYF. This chain links TRBV5-4 with TRBJ2-5; 11 bases are shared with TRBD2. The CDR3 totals 16 residues. Per the germline V gene, CDR1 is SGHNT and CDR2 is YYREEE (reference sequence). The junction had 6 bases not matched to a gene; V was cut back by 4 bases and J by 1 base.

The J gene is TRBJ1-2, the V gene TRBV28, with D possibly being TRBD1 (5 bases). The CDR3 is 13 residues long. Germline values: CDR1 MDHEN, CDR2 SYDVKM. V was pared by 6 bases and J by 4 bases, with 12 bases between. In nucleotides, the CDR3 is TGTGCCAGCAGCCCTCAGACAGCCTATGGCTACACCTTC. Protein: CASSPQTAYGYTF.

The V call is TRBV4-2, the J call TRBJ1-2; weak D call: TRBD1 (6 bases). V shed 2 bases and J shed 4 bases, with 17 bases lying between them. Germline values: CDR1 LGHNA, CDR2 YNFKEQ. The CDR3 sequence is 16 residues long. This CDR3 reads CASSQSVQGQTYGYTF. CDR3 DNA sequence: TGTGCCAGCAGCCAATCCGTCCAAGGACAGACCTATGGCTACACCTTC.

The rearrangement joins TRBV9 to TRBJ2-1, with no clear D. The CDR3 loop spans 15 amino acids. Germline CDR1 SGDLS, CDR2 YYNGEE. The V gene lost 4 bases and the J gene lost 0 bases, with 11 bases spanning the gap. The CDR3 DNA reads as TGTGCCAGCAGCCTATCCGCGTCCTCCTACAATGAGCAGTTCTTC. Translating it yields CASSLSASSYNEQFF.